The source of this T cell receptor (beta chain) is a study of a mutant IDH1 vaccine in newly diagnosed glioma. Time point defined: week 5, during vaccination. In every dose of vaccine, 300 ug of mutant IDH1 20-mer peptide was given alongside topical imiquimod. Repertoires were generated with immunoSEQ multiplex PCR, while TCRdb's copy carries only in-frame clones and drops some. Here the sample spans roughly 42,000 clones, roughly 88% being singletons. This CDR3 has 18 residues. The V end lost 0 bases, the J end lost 5 bases, and 19 bases lay between the germline ends. Germline lookup yields CDR1 SGHNT and CDR2 YENEEA. This clone was counted only a few times. Its antigen is undetermined.

The source is a man aged 40-49 years with glioma. The chain links TRBV11-3 to TRBJ2-2; possibly TRBD2 for D (5 bases). The starting material was PBMCs, obtained from a glioma patient whose treatment included an IDH1 peptide vaccine. The CDR3 sequence is CASSLDQSGSVNTGELFF. The CDR3 DNA reads TGTGCCAGCAGCTTAGATCAGTCGGGTAGCGTGAATACCGGGGAGCTGTTTTTT.